This T cell receptor beta chain emerged from a study of technical replicates of blood from a handful of donors. TCRdb's copy holds only in-frame clones and misses some; the assay was immunoSEQ multiplex PCR. The data show tens of thousands of clones, with around 86% seen just once and 4.5% to 6% held by the top ten. Trimming cost V 7 bases and J 4 bases; bases outside gene matches: 10. Looked up from germline, CDR1 is SNHLY and CDR2 is FYNNEI. The CDR3 covers 15 residues. J is TRBJ2-3 and V is TRBV2; TRBD2 aligns across 8 bases. Source material: PBMCs. This clonotype was sampled from a human donor in good health. Some clones in this sample may be carry-over from other donors' samples. The CDR3 nucleotides read TGTGCCAGCATTCTGACTAGCGCTGCTCCAGATACGCAGTATTTT. Residues: CASILTSAAPDTQYF.